This T cell receptor beta chain originates from a study of T cells in Graves' hyperthyroidism and ophthalmopathy. The study, taken as a whole, reports: Most expanded thyroid clonotypes above 0.001 recurred in blood. A 13 V-J model separated ophthalmopathy from stable hyperthyroidism.

The sample holds many counts of this clonotype. The target antigen is unknown. Germline assignment: CDR1 SQVTM and CDR2 ANQGSEA. The CDR3 consists of 12 residues. J was trimmed by 4 bases and V by 7 bases; bases with no gene match: 5. TCR beta CDR3 regions were amplified from RNA transcripts. In the first-round RT-PCR of the TCR CDR3, the HTBI primer set was used. Each CDR3 protein is one row after TCRdb ran MiXCR on the multiplex PCR reads. This table has around 610,000 distinct CDR3 sequences, under 15% appearing once. Pregnant or lactating patients were excluded, as were those with uncontrolled infection or other autoimmune disease.

This clonotype was obtained from a woman in her thirties or forties with Graves' ophthalmopathy. Sequenced material: blood. This chain uses TRBV29-1 with TRBJ2-7; 9 positions match TRBD1. Here the CDR3 reads CSAQGQGYEQYF. In DNA, the CDR3 is TGCAGCGCCCAGGGACAGGGTTACGAGCAGTACTTC.